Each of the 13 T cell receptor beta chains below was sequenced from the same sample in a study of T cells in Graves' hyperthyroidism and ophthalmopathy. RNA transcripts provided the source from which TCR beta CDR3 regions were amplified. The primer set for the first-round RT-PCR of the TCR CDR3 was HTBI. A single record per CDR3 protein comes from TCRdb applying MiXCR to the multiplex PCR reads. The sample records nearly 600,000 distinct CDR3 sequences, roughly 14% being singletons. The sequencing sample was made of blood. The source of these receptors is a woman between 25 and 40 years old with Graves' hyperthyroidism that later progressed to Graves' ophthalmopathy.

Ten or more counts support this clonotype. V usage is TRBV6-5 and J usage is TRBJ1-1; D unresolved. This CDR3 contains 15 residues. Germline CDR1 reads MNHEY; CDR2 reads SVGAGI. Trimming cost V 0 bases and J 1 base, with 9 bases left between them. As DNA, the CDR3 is TGTGCCAGCAGTTACTCCCAAGGTTGGAACACTGAAGCTTTCTTT. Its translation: CASSYSQGWNTEAFF.

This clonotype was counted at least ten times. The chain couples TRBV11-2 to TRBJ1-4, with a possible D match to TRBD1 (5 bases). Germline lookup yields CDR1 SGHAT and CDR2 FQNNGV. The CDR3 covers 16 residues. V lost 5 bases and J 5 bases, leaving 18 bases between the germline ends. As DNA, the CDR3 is TGTGCCAGCAGCCGGAAATATGGGGGGATGAATGAAAAACTGTTTTTT. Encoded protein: CASSRKYGGMNEKLFF.

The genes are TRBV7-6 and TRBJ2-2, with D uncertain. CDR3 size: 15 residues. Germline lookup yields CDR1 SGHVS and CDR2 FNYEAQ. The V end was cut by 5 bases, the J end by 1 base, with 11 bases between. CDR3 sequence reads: CASSPIERNTGELFF. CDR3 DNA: TGTGCCAGCAGCCCTATCGAGCGGAACACCGGGGAGCTGTTTTTT.

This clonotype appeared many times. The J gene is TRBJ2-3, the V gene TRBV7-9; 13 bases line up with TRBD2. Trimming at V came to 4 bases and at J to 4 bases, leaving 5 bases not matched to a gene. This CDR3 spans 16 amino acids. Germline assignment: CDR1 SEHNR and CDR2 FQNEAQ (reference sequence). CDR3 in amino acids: CASSSWTSGSPDTQYF. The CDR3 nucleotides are TGTGCCAGCAGCTCTTGGACTAGCGGGAGCCCAGATACGCAGTATTTT. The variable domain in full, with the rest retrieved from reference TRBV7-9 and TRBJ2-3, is DTGVSQNPRHKITKRGQNVTFRCDPISEHNRLYWYRQTLGQGPEFLTYFQNEAQLEKSRLLSDRFSAERPKGSFSTLEIQRTEQGDSAMYLCASSSWTSGSPDTQYFGPGTRLTVL.

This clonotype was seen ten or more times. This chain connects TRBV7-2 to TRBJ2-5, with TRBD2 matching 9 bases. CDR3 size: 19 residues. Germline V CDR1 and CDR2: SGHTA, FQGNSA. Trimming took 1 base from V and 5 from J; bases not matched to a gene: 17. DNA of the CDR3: TGTGCCAGCAGCTTAGGTGGGGGGTCGACTCCGCGGGAGGGGGAGACCCAGTACTTC. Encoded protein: CASSLGGGSTPREGETQYF.

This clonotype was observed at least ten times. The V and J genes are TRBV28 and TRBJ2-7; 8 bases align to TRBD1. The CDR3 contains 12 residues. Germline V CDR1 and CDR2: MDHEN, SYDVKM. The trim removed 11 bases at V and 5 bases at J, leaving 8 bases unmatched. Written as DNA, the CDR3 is TGTGCCGGAAGGACAGGGATCAACGAGCAGTACTTC. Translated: CAGRTGINEQYF.

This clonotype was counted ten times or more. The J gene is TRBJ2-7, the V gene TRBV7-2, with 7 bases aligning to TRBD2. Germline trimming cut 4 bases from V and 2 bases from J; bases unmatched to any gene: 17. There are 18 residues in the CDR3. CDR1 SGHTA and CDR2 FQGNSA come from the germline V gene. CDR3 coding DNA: TGTGCCAGCAGCTCCCTACACCCATCCAGCGGGGTTACCTACGAGCAGTACTTC. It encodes CASSSLHPSSGVTYEQYF. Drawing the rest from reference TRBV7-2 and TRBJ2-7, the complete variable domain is GAGVSQSPSNKVTEKGKDVELRCDPISGHTALYWYRQSLGQGLEFLIYFQGNSAPDKSGLPSDRFSAERTGGSVSTLTIQRTQQEDSAVYLCASSSLHPSSGVTYEQYFGPGTRLTVT.

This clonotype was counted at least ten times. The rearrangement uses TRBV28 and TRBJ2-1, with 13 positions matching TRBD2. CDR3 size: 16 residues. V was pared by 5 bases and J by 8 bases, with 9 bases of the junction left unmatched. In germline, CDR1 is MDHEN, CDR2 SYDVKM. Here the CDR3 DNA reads TGTGCCAGCAGTCCCCGGACTAGCGGGAGATTGGATGAGCAGTTCTTC. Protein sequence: CASSPRTSGRLDEQFF.

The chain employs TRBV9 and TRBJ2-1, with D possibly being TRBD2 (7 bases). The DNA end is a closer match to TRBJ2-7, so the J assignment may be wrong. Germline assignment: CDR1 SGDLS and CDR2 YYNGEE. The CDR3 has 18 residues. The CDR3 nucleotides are TGTGCCAGCAGCGTAGGAGGAGAGTGGGCAGGGGACTACAATGAGCAGTACTTC. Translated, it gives CASSVGGEWAGDYNEQYF.

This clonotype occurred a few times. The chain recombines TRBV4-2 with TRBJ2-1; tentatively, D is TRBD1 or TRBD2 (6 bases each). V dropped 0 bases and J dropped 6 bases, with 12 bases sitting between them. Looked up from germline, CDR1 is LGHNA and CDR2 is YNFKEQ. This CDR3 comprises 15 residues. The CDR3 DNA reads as TGTGCCAGCAGCCAAGAAAGCGGAGGGGGCAATGAGCAGTTCTTC. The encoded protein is CASSQESGGGNEQFF.

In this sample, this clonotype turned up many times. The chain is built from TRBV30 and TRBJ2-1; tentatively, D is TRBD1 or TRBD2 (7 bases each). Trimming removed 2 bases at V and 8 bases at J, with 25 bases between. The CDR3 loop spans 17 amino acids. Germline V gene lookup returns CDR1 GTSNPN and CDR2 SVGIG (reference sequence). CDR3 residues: CAWSTKTSSGGRDEQFF. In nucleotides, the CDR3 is TGTGCCTGGAGTACCAAGACTAGCTCAGGGGGGAGGGATGAGCAGTTCTTC.

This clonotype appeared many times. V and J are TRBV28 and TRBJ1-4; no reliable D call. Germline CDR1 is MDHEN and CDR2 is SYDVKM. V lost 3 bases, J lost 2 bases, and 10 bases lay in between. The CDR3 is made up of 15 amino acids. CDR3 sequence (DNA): TGTGCCAGCAGTTTGCGGAGTACCACTAATGAAAAACTGTTTTTT. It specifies CASSLRSTTNEKLFF.

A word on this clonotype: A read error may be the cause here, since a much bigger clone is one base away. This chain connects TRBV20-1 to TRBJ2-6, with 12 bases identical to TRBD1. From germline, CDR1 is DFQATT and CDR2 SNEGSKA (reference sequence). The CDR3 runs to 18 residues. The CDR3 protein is CIARSEGQGASGANVLTF. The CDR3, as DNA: TGCATTGCTAGATCAGAGGGACAGGGGGCCTCGGGGGCCAACGTCCTGACTTTC.